This T cell receptor (beta chain) was sequenced for a study of CD8 T cells in Susac syndrome. Across the study: Active disease was present in about 6 of the sequenced Susac syndrome patients, whereas about 8 of them were in remission. When their blood was taken, the Susac syndrome patients had either not yet had any therapy, were taking corticosteroids, or were taking intravenous immunoglobulin alone. The study, taken as a whole, reports: None of the CD4+ T cell repertoires in Susac syndrome showed clonal expansion.

Reverse transcription of about 0.45 to 1 ug RNA was carried out with random hexamers. From the immunoSEQ multiplex PCR reads, TCRdb called clonotypes with MiXCR, one entry per CDR3 protein. Here the sample spans around 170,000 distinct CDR3 sequences, approximately 94% being singletons. The CDR3 loop spans 13 amino acids. Germline CDR1 SQVTM, CDR2 ANQGSEA. With 3 bases removed from V and 6 bases from J, the gap between germline ends came to 12 bases. As regards this clonotype: What it recognizes is unknown.

Sequenced input: CD4+ T cells from PBMCs. The rearrangement joins TRBV29-1 to TRBJ1-5, with D tentatively TRBD1 (5 bases). This clonotype was sampled from a human donor with Susac syndrome. CDR3 sequence (DNA): TGCAGCGTTGACCTTGGGGGGAGTCAGCCCCAGCATTTT. This codes for CSVDLGGSQPQHF.